This T cell receptor (beta chain) was identified in a study of early T cells in non-severe SARS-CoV-2 infection. The CDR3 contains 13 residues. With V trimmed by 6 bases and J by 9 bases, 7 bases remained unmatched. Germline V gene sequence: CDR1 SQVTM, CDR2 ANQGSEA. One entry per CDR3 protein results from TCRdb running MiXCR on the 5' RACE reads. The sample includes 100,000 or so distinct CDR3 sequences, 13% of them seen just once. This clonotype showed up just a few times. The chain carries TRBV29-1 and TRBJ2-1, with 11 nucleotides matching TRBD2. This sequence was found in an adult who was a healthcare worker with PCR-confirmed SARS-CoV-2 infection or an uninfected control (not recorded which). The sequenced sample was whole blood. In DNA, the CDR3 is TGCAGCGTCGGACTAGCGGGTTCGGGTGAGCAGTTCTTC. The encoded protein is CSVGLAGSGEQFF.